The 14 T cell receptor gamma chains below come from one sample, sequenced in a study of γδ T cells in repeated Plasmodium falciparum infection. Bulk repertoires came from Vgamma9/Vdelta2+ or Vdelta2-negative gammadelta T cells flow-sorted from PBMC. TCRdb re-called the multiplex PCR reads using CATT. The sample records approximately 30,000 gamma-chain clones, more than 1.4% being singletons. Sample: gamma-delta T cells from blood. The receptors come from a pool of human donors (malaria-infected and uninfected, not separated).

This clone was recorded at least ten times. TCRdb records a much larger clone's protein for this DNA, with a difference at residue 13 that likely arises from a read error; the protein given is the translation of the DNA. For the V gene the call is TRGV9; the J gene has no call. This CDR3 is built from 15 residues. Germline loops: CDR1 GITISATS, CDR2 ISYDGTV (reference sequence). The CDR3 DNA is TGTGCCTTGTGGGTAGGAGAGTTGGGCAAAAAAATCAGGGTATTT. Amino acids: CALWVGELGKKIRVF.

This chain's CDR3 is CATWDEPFLGGNEKLF. The CDR3 nucleotides read TGTGCCACCTGGGATGAGCCGTTTCTCGGGGGAAACGAGAAACTCTTT. The chain is built from TRGV4 and TRGJ1 or TRGJ2. Matching the DNA to germline supplied the J gene, which TCRdb does not give. The CDR3 has 16 amino acids. Germline trimming cut 2 bases from V and 11 bases from J; bases unmatched to any gene: 21. Germline V CDR1 and CDR2: EGSTGY, YDSYTSSV.

This clone has a handful of counts. A read error likely explains this, since a far larger clone differs by one base. The sample carries other DNA sequences with the same CDR3. The chain links TRGV9 to TRGJ1 or TRGJ2. No J gene is reported in TCRdb; it was inferred here by comparing the DNA with germline. Germline V gene lookup returns CDR1 GITISATS and CDR2 ISYDGTV (reference sequence). Trimming took 2 bases from V and 7 from J; bases not matched to a gene: 8. The CDR3 is made up of 13 amino acids. CDR3 bases: TGTGCCTTGTGGGAGGCCCCTGACTATAAGAAACTCTTT. It translates to CALWEAPDYKKLF.

Concerning this clone itself: The TCRdb record carries a much larger clone's protein, which differs from this DNA's translation at residue 7; a read error is the likely cause, and the protein listed here is the DNA translation. This chain links TRGV9 with TRGJ1 or TRGJ2. No J segment appears in TCRdb, so it was assigned here by matching the sequence to germline. Germline values: CDR1 GITISATS, CDR2 ISYDGTV (reference sequence). V dropped 2 bases and J dropped 3; count of bases not matched to a gene: 7. The CDR3 runs 14 residues. The CDR3 loop is CALWEASPYYKKLF. The CDR3 nucleotides read TGTGCCTTGTGGGAGGCAAGCCCTTATTATAAGAAACTCTTT.

In this sample, this clone turned up a few times. TCRdb has a much larger clone's protein, which differs at residue 6 from the translation of this DNA, likely because of a read error; what is shown is the protein translated from the DNA. V is TRGV4 and J is TRGJ1 or TRGJ2. The J gene is not listed in TCRdb, so it was assigned here from a DNA match to germline. Germline V gives CDR1 EGSTGY, CDR2 YDSYTSSV. CDR3 length: 13 residues. Germline trimming cut 6 bases from V and 3 bases from J; bases unmatched to any gene: 8. CDR3 residues: CATWPLSYYKKLF. DNA for the CDR3: TGTGCCACCTGGCCCCTTAGTTATTATAAGAAACTCTTT.

In its sample, this clone was seen many times. The chain has TRGV3 and TRGJP1. This CDR3 contains 17 residues. The junction had 7 bases not matched to a gene; V was cut back by 0 bases and J by 0 bases. The germline V gene encodes CDR1 VTNTFY and CDR2 YDVSTARD (reference sequence). The CDR3 region has the DNA TGTGCCACCTGGGACAGGCGGGACTATACCACTGGTTGGTTCAAGATATTT. Protein product: CATWDRRDYTTGWFKIF.

As for this clone: TCRdb's listed protein matches a much larger clone and diverges from this DNA's translation at residue 6, likely through a read error; the protein shown comes from the DNA. The chain recombines TRGV9 with TRGJ1 or TRGJ2. No J segment appears in TCRdb, so it was assigned here by matching the sequence to germline. The ends lost 3 bases at V and 11 bases at J; junction bases unmatched: 10. CDR3 length: 12 amino acids. Germline V lookup: CDR1 GITISATS, CDR2 ISYDGTV (reference sequence). CDR3 amino acids: CALWERHQEKLF. The CDR3 nucleotides read TGTGCCTTGTGGGAGAGACATCAGGAGAAACTCTTT.

This clone appeared a few times. A far larger clone is one nucleotide away, so this likely arose from a read error. The same CDR3 also results from other DNA sequences found in this sample. V gene TRGV3 was called; the J gene was not. This CDR3 spans 13 amino acids. Looked up from germline, CDR1 is VTNTFY and CDR2 is YDVSTARD (reference sequence). In DNA, the CDR3 is TGTGCCACCTGGGACCTGATTGATTGGATCAAGACATTT. Translating it yields CATWDLIDWIKTF.

This clone was seen only a few times. The protein TCRdb gives is from a much larger clone and does not agree with this DNA's translation at residue 11, likely a read error; the protein shown here comes from the DNA. The V gene is TRGV9, but the J gene lacks a call. CDR1 GITISATS and CDR2 ISYDGTV come from the germline V gene (reference sequence). This CDR3 comprises 12 residues. This CDR3 reads CAFYTTGWFKTF. The CDR3 DNA sequence: TGTGCCTTCTATACCACTGGTTGGTTCAAGACATTT.

There are many counts of this clone. This sequence is one base from a far larger clone and is likely a read error. V usage is TRGV5 and J usage is TRGJP2. The CDR3 runs to 12 residues. Germline CDR1 reads VINAFY; CDR2 reads YDVSNSKD. CDR3 bases: TGTGCCACCTGGGACGCTGATCGGATCAAGACGTTT. Its protein product is CATWDADRIKTF.

Many counts were recorded for this clone. The chain carries TRGV9 and TRGJP. Trimming at V came to 4 bases and at J to 9 bases, leaving 9 bases not matched to a gene. This CDR3 region has 16 residues. CDR1 and CDR2 (germline): GITISATS, ISYDGTV (reference sequence). CDR3 region: CALWDSSGLGKKIKVF. The CDR3 nucleotides are TGTGCCTTGTGGGACTCGTCCGGGTTGGGCAAAAAAATCAAGGTATTT.

This clone showed up just a few times. TCRdb records a much larger clone's protein for this DNA, with a difference at residue 10 that likely arises from a read error; the protein given is the translation of the DNA. Other nucleotide sequences from this sample produce the same CDR3. The chain carries TRGV9 and TRGJ1 or TRGJ2. Germline matching of the DNA provided the J gene here, since TCRdb leaves it blank. Germline V gives CDR1 GITISATS, CDR2 ISYDGTV (reference sequence). The CDR3 is 13 residues long. Written as DNA, the CDR3 is TGTGCCTTGTGGGAGGCGCCCCTTTATAGGAAACTCTTT. It yields the protein CALWEAPLYRKLF.

This clone came up a few times. The mismatch at residue 7 between this DNA's translation and the TCRdb protein of a much larger clone likely reflects a read error; the protein shown is translated from the DNA. The chain joins TRGV9 to TRGJP. TCRdb does not report a J gene; here it was assigned by matching the DNA to germline references. CDR3 length: 17 residues. Trimming at V came to 2 bases and at J to 9 bases, leaving 10 bases not matched to a gene. CDR1 GITISATS and CDR2 ISYDGTV come from the germline V gene (reference sequence). Written as DNA, the CDR3 is TGTGCCTTGTGGGAGGATCGCACAGGGTTGGGCAAAAAAATCAAGGTATTT. Its translation is CALWEDRTGLGKKIKVF.

Many counts were recorded for this clone. The translation of this DNA and the TCRdb protein of a much larger clone differ at residue 11, probably owing to a read error; the protein shown here is translated from the DNA. The rearrangement links TRGV9 to TRGJP. CDR3 length: 16 amino acids. Germline lookup yields CDR1 GITISATS and CDR2 ISYDGTV (reference sequence). CDR3 sequence reads: CALWGSKELGEKIKVF. The CDR3 coding sequence is TGTGCCTTGTGGGGCAGTAAAGAGTTGGGCGAAAAAATCAAGGTATTT.